A single sample is the source of the 20 T cell receptor beta chains below, sequenced in a study of T-cell reconstitution after alpha-beta-depleted transplantation in children. Unique molecular identifiers were used to barcode this TCRbeta library. One entry per CDR3 protein, called by TCRdb with MiXCR from the PCR reads. The table records 250,000 to 400,000 distinct CDR3 sequences, approximately 23% of them present only once. This specimen consisted of PBMCs, mostly from graft donor cells, obtained 180 days after TCRalphabeta/CD19-depleted stem cell transplant. Source of these receptors: a male patient younger than 18 who had a stem cell transplant for acute lymphoblastic leukemia, so the T cells may come from the graft donor.

V and J are TRBV3-1 and TRBJ2-7; 9 nucleotides align to TRBD2. The CDR3 is made up of 16 amino acids. Germline CDR1 is LGHDT and CDR2 is YNNKEL (reference sequence). Trimming cost V 3 bases and J 3 bases; bases outside gene matches: 9. The CDR3 loop reads CASSHLIAGESYEQYF. The CDR3 coding sequence is TGTGCCAGCAGCCATCTGATAGCGGGAGAAAGCTACGAGCAGTACTTC.

This clonotype was seen a few times. This rearrangement joins TRBV5-5 to TRBJ1-5, with unresolved D. Germline lookup yields CDR1 SGHKS and CDR2 YYEKEE (reference sequence). The CDR3 sequence is 15 residues long. V gave up 4 bases and J gave up 1 base, with 12 bases separating them. This CDR3 is CASSRSGTSNQPQHF. In DNA form, the CDR3 reads TGTGCCAGCAGCCGCTCAGGAACCAGCAATCAGCCCCAGCATTTT.

A few counts support this clonotype. V usage is TRBV6-5 and J usage is TRBJ2-7; no clear D gene. The CDR3 is 14 residues long. CDR1 and CDR2 from the germline V gene are MNHEY and SVGAGI. Trimming took off 0 bases at V and 2 bases at J, with 8 bases between the two ends. CDR3 sequence: CASSYSGPTYEQYF. CDR3 in DNA: TGTGCCAGCAGTTACTCTGGCCCGACCTACGAGCAGTACTTC.

This clonotype was found once. V and J are TRBV20-1 and TRBJ2-3; 10 bases fit TRBD2. The junction had 9 bases not matched to a gene; V was cut back by 6 bases and J by 3 bases. Looked up from germline, CDR1 is DFQATT and CDR2 is SNEGSKA (reference sequence). The CDR3 totals 15 residues. CDR3 residues: CSAKGLANPTDTQYF. DNA for the CDR3: TGCAGTGCCAAGGGACTAGCGAACCCTACAGATACGCAGTATTTT.

The J gene is TRBJ2-7, the V gene TRBV29-1; D is possibly TRBD2 (6 bases). Germline CDR1 SQVTM, CDR2 ANQGSEA. CDR3 length equals 13 residues. V was trimmed by 5 bases and J by 3 bases, leaving 14 bases between them. The DNA for the CDR3 is TGCAGCGTTCGAGGAGGGGCGAGCTACGAGCAGTACTTC. Residues: CSVRGGASYEQYF.

The V call is TRBV27, the J call TRBJ2-7; no firm D call. The germline V gene has CDR1 MNHEY and CDR2 SMNVEV (reference sequence). This CDR3 is built from 13 residues. The germline V and J ends were trimmed by 2 bases and 4 bases, with 9 bases remaining between them. CDR3 sequence: CASSLAIGYEQYF. The CDR3 DNA follows: TGTGCCAGCAGTTTAGCCATAGGTTACGAGCAGTACTTC.

The V call is TRBV4-1, the J call TRBJ2-7, with 9 positions matching TRBD1. Germline lookup yields CDR1 MGHRA and CDR2 YSYEKL. There are 16 residues in the CDR3. J was trimmed by 2 bases and V by 0 bases; bases with no gene match: 5. The CDR3 sequence: CASSQDRGTGTYEQYF. In DNA form, the CDR3 reads TGCGCCAGCAGCCAAGATCGCGGGACAGGGACCTACGAGCAGTACTTC.

This clonotype was observed a handful of times. The chain links TRBV5-6 to TRBJ2-1, with D unresolved. Trimming left V 0 bases short and J 7 bases short, with 5 bases between. Germline-derived CDR1 and CDR2 are SGHDT and YYEEEE. CDR3 length: 12 amino acids. The CDR3 loop is CASSLGPNEQFF. Here the CDR3 DNA reads TGTGCCAGCAGCTTGGGGCCGAATGAGCAGTTCTTC.

This clonotype was detected only a few times. The chain has TRBV25-1 and TRBJ2-3; D may be TRBD1 (5 bases). CDR1 and CDR2 from the germline V gene are MGHDK and SYGVNS. The CDR3 length is 16 residues. Trimming pared 6 bases from V and 5 bases from J, leaving 21 bases between. The CDR3 spells CASRGMGREGVDTQYF. Here the CDR3 DNA reads TGTGCCAGCAGGGGGATGGGCAGGGAAGGCGTAGATACGCAGTATTTT. The whole variable domain, remainder taken from reference TRBV25-1 and TRBJ2-3, is EADIYQTPRYLVIGTGKKITLECSQTMGHDKMYWYQQDPGMELHLIHYSYGVNSTEKGDLSSESTVSRIRTEHFPLTLESARPSHTSQYLCASRGMGREGVDTQYFGPGTRLTVL.

This clonotype turned up a few times. The rearrangement uses TRBV4-2 and TRBJ2-7; D perhaps matches TRBD2 (6 bases). The length of the CDR3 is 13 residues. V was shortened by 3 bases and J by 2 bases, with 8 bases between the two germline ends. The germline CDR1 and CDR2 sequences are LGHNA and YNFKEQ. The CDR3 coding sequence is TGTGCCAGCAGCCATGGAGGGACCTACGAGCAGTACTTC. Protein sequence: CASSHGGTYEQYF.

The genes are TRBV7-9 and TRBJ2-3, with 7 bases aligning to TRBD1. This CDR3 region has 14 residues. Germline CDR1 SEHNR, CDR2 FQNEAQ (reference sequence). V was clipped by 2 bases and J by 6 bases; unmatched bases: 5. The CDR3 DNA reads as TGTGCCAGCAGCTTAAGACAGGGTCCGGATACGCAGTATTTT. Translated, it gives CASSLRQGPDTQYF.

V usage is TRBV28 and J usage is TRBJ1-6, with no clear D. With 6 bases removed from V and 0 bases from J, the gap between germline ends came to 12 bases. The length of the CDR3 is 16 residues. Germline V CDR1 and CDR2: MDHEN, SYDVKM. The CDR3 spells CASSYTYSSYNSPLHF. CDR3 in DNA: TGTGCCAGCAGCTATACGTATAGCTCCTATAATTCACCCCTCCACTTT.

This rearrangement joins TRBV7-9 to TRBJ2-5, with D unresolved. V lost 5 bases and J 4 bases, leaving 14 bases between the germline ends. There are 14 residues in the CDR3. Germline V gene lookup returns CDR1 SEHNR and CDR2 FQNEAQ (reference sequence). The DNA of the CDR3 is TGTGCCAGCAGCCCTGGACCAGCCCCAGAGACCCAGTACTTC. Amino acid sequence: CASSPGPAPETQYF.

This clonotype turned up a few times. The chain employs TRBV7-6 and TRBJ2-2; TRBD2 matches at 7 bases. The CDR3 is 16 amino acids. The germline gives CDR1 SGHVS, CDR2 FNYEAQ. J gave up 0 bases and V 7 bases, and 8 bases lay outside the gene matches. The CDR3 here is CASTGTTHANTGELFF. The CDR3 DNA is TGTGCCAGCACCGGGACTACCCACGCGAACACCGGGGAGCTGTTTTTT.

The chain combines TRBV27 with TRBJ2-7, with D hard to call. The ends were cut back, 4 bases at V and 5 bases at J, with 18 bases in the middle. The CDR3 is 15 amino acids. Looked up from germline, CDR1 is MNHEY and CDR2 is SMNVEV (reference sequence). CDR3 nucleotides: TGTGCCAGCAGTTACCTGGCCGACTTTCTCCACGAGCAGTACTTC. It encodes CASSYLADFLHEQYF.

V is TRBV20-1 and J is TRBJ2-7; possibly TRBD2 for D (6 bases). This CDR3 contains 16 residues. V dropped 0 bases and J dropped 0 bases, with 15 bases sitting between them. Germline-derived CDR1 and CDR2 are DFQATT and SNEGSKA (reference sequence). CDR3 in DNA: TGCAGTGCTAGAGATCGAAGTAGCGGTAGCTCCTACGAGCAGTACTTC. Its protein product is CSARDRSSGSSYEQYF.

This sequence joins TRBV20-1 and TRBJ1-3; unclear D gene. This CDR3 region has 14 residues. Looked up from germline, CDR1 is DFQATT and CDR2 is SNEGSKA (reference sequence). Trimming cost V 5 bases and J 4 bases, with 15 bases left between them. CDR3 sequence reads: CSAGSSLQGNTIYF. Written as DNA, the CDR3 is TGCAGTGCTGGGAGCAGCCTTCAGGGAAACACCATATATTTT.

A single count supports this clonotype. The J gene is TRBJ2-3, the V gene TRBV6-1; 11 bases agree with TRBD2. Germline assignment: CDR1 MNHNS and CDR2 SASEGT. V shed 0 bases and J 0 bases; nucleotides not matched to a gene: 5. The CDR3 totals 18 residues. The CDR3 DNA reads as TGTGCCAGCAGTGAAGCGCCGGGACTAGCGGATAGCACAGATACGCAGTATTTT. It is translated as CASSEAPGLADSTDTQYF.

This clonotype has more than one count but fewer than ten. The chain uses TRBV5-1 and TRBJ2-1; TRBD2 aligns across 10 bases. The CDR3 has 16 residues. J was trimmed by 0 bases and V by 0 bases; bases with no gene match: 0. Germline V gene lookup returns CDR1 SGHRS and CDR2 YFSETQ. CDR3 loop: CASSLGTSGSYNEQFF. CDR3 nucleotide sequence: TGCGCCAGCAGCTTGGGGACTAGCGGCTCCTACAATGAGCAGTTCTTC.

This clonotype was detected only once. The chain has TRBV4-1 and TRBJ2-7; D is uncertain. CDR1 is MGHRA, CDR2 YSYEKL, per germline. The germline V and J ends were trimmed by 3 bases and 5 bases, with 20 bases remaining between them. There are 16 residues in the CDR3. In DNA form, the CDR3 reads TGCGCCAGCAGCCATGTCGTCAGGAGTAGTCACCACGAGCAGTACTTC. Translation: CASSHVVRSSHHEQYF.